These T cell receptor beta chains were read from a single sample in a study of Graves' ophthalmopathy and Graves' hyperthyroidism. From the multiplex PCR reads, TCRdb called clonotypes with MiXCR, one entry per CDR3 protein. The sample includes about 220,000 distinct CDR3 sequences, approximately 21% seen only once; the top ten take approximately 39%. Sample: peripheral blood. The source is a woman in her forties or fifties with Graves' ophthalmopathy. The CDR3 runs from the conserved cysteine through the conserved F or W. The order of the fields is CDR3 protein, CDR3 DNA, clone size, J gene, D gene, V gene. D genes are given only for firm matches. Only some rows state a clone size, as once, few, many or a class for expanded clones.

CDR3 protein: CASTDPRQGQETQYF
CDR3 DNA: TGTGCCAGCACCGACCCGAGACAGGGGCAAGAGACCCAGTACTTC
clone size: .
J gene: TRBJ2-5
D gene: TRBD1
V gene: TRBV28

CDR3 protein: CASSLGQTTGELFF
CDR3 DNA: TGCGCCAGCAGCTTGGGTCAGACCACCGGGGAGCTGTTTTTT
clone size: .
J gene: TRBJ2-2
D gene: .
V gene: TRBV5-1

CDR3 protein: CASRLAAPTYEQYF
CDR3 DNA: TGTGCCAGCAGACTAGCGGCCCCCACCTACGAGCAGTACTTC
clone size: once
J gene: TRBJ2-7
D gene: TRBD2
V gene: TRBV28

CDR3 protein: CATSDDQGGRPEAFF
CDR3 DNA: TGTGCCACCAGTGATGACCAGGGAGGACGCCCTGAAGCTTTCTTT
clone size: many
J gene: TRBJ1-1
D gene: .
V gene: TRBV24-1

CDR3 protein: CSAPYPRGETQYF
CDR3 DNA: TGCAGTGCCCCGTATCCCCGGGGAGAGACCCAGTACTTC
clone size: many
J gene: TRBJ2-5
D gene: .
V gene: TRBV20-1

CDR3 protein: CASSLGPGTSGRGYEQFF
CDR3 DNA: TGTGCCAGCAGCTTAGGCCCCGGGACTAGCGGGCGTGGGTATGAGCAGTTCTTC
clone size: .
J gene: TRBJ2-1
D gene: TRBD2
V gene: TRBV7-3

CDR3 protein: CASSLEGRGNQPQHF
CDR3 DNA: TGTGCCAGCAGTTTAGAGGGCAGGGGAAATCAGCCCCAGCATTTT
clone size: many
J gene: TRBJ1-5
D gene: .
V gene: TRBV27

CDR3 protein: CSARRGEPSGTKSEQYF
CDR3 DNA: TGCAGTGCTAGGAGGGGGGAGCCTAGCGGGACAAAGTCCGAGCAGTACTTC
clone size: many
J gene: TRBJ2-7
D gene: TRBD2
V gene: TRBV20-1

CDR3 protein: CASSPKIRDEQYF
CDR3 DNA: TGTGCCAGCTCTCCCAAAATCCGGGATGAGCAGTACTTC
clone size: many
J gene: TRBJ2-7
D gene: .
V gene: TRBV18

CDR3 protein: CASSLDWGDIQYF
CDR3 DNA: TGTGCCAGCAGCTTAGATTGGGGTGACATTCAGTACTTC
clone size: .
J gene: TRBJ2-4
D gene: .
V gene: TRBV7-8

CDR3 protein: CASSLGTGFWNTEAFF
CDR3 DNA: TGCGCCAGCAGCTTGGGGACAGGGTTTTGGAACACTGAAGCTTTCTTT
clone size: .
J gene: TRBJ1-1
D gene: TRBD1
V gene: TRBV5-1

CDR3 protein: CASSRTGRLETQYF
CDR3 DNA: TGTGCCAGCAGCCGGACCGGGAGATTGGAGACCCAGTACTTC
clone size: many
J gene: TRBJ2-5
D gene: .
V gene: TRBV7-6

CDR3 protein: CASSTLDRAGYTF
CDR3 DNA: TGTGCCAGTAGTACCCTAGACAGGGCGGGCTACACCTTC
clone size: many
J gene: TRBJ1-2
D gene: TRBD1
V gene: TRBV19

CDR3 protein: CASRPTGGETQYF
CDR3 DNA: TGTGCCAGCAGACCGACAGGGGGCGAGACCCAGTACTTC
clone size: .
J gene: TRBJ2-5
D gene: TRBD1
V gene: TRBV6-1

CDR3 protein: CASSIDPGPWSSGNTIYF
CDR3 DNA: TGTGCCAGTAGTATAGATCCGGGACCATGGAGCTCTGGAAACACCATATATTTT
clone size: .
J gene: TRBJ1-3
D gene: .
V gene: TRBV19

CDR3 protein: CASTPDSRGKNIQYF
CDR3 DNA: TGTGCCAGCACCCCGGACAGTCGCGGCAAAAACATTCAGTACTTC
clone size: .
J gene: TRBJ2-4
D gene: .
V gene: TRBV6-1

CDR3 protein: CASSKTSDRFGYTF
CDR3 DNA: TGTGCCAGCAGTAAAACTTCGGACCGCTTTGGCTACACCTTC
clone size: many
J gene: TRBJ1-2
D gene: .
V gene: TRBV14

CDR3 protein: CASSDSGRGHEQYF
CDR3 DNA: TGTGCCAGCAGTGATAGCGGGAGGGGACACGAGCAGTACTTC
clone size: few
J gene: TRBJ2-7
D gene: TRBD2
V gene: TRBV2

CDR3 protein: CASSRGTAAYEQYF
CDR3 DNA: TGTGCCAGCTCACGTGGGACGGCCGCCTACGAGCAGTACTTC
clone size: many
J gene: TRBJ2-7
D gene: .
V gene: TRBV18

CDR3 protein: CSVNREAEQYF
CDR3 DNA: TGCAGCGTTAACCGGGAGGCCGAGCAGTACTTC
clone size: many
J gene: TRBJ2-7
D gene: TRBD2
V gene: TRBV29-1

CDR3 protein: CASSLEQGALETQYF
CDR3 DNA: TGTGCCAGCAGTTTGGAACAGGGGGCGTTGGAGACCCAGTACTTC
clone size: .
J gene: TRBJ2-5
D gene: TRBD1
V gene: TRBV28

CDR3 protein: CASGPGRASGVNVLTF
CDR3 DNA: TGTGCCAGTGGCCCAGGCAGAGCCTCTGGGGTCAACGTCCTGACTTTC
clone size: once
J gene: TRBJ2-6
D gene: .
V gene: TRBV19

CDR3 protein: CATSRGTGNTIYF
CDR3 DNA: TGTGCCACCAGCAGAGGGACTGGAAACACCATATATTTT
clone size: many
J gene: TRBJ1-3
D gene: .
V gene: TRBV15

CDR3 protein: CASLLSREGGTGELFF
CDR3 DNA: TGTGCCAGCCTGCTATCCCGGGAAGGGGGCACCGGGGAGCTGTTTTTT
clone size: .
J gene: TRBJ2-2
D gene: .
V gene: TRBV2

CDR3 protein: CASSWQMSNQPQHF
CDR3 DNA: TGTGCCAGCAGTTGGCAGATGAGCAATCAGCCCCAGCATTTT
clone size: once
J gene: TRBJ1-5
D gene: .
V gene: TRBV11-3

CDR3 protein: CASSVGVGGNQPQHF
CDR3 DNA: TGTGCCAGCTCCGTTGGAGTAGGGGGCAATCAGCCCCAGCATTTT
clone size: many
J gene: TRBJ1-5
D gene: .
V gene: TRBV18

CDR3 protein: CASSPYQDRADGYTF
CDR3 DNA: TGTGCCAGCAGCCCGTATCAGGACAGGGCCGATGGCTACACCTTC
clone size: .
J gene: TRBJ1-2
D gene: TRBD1
V gene: TRBV11-3

CDR3 protein: CASSIGQGANYGYTF
CDR3 DNA: TGTGCCAGCAGCATTGGACAGGGGGCTAACTATGGCTACACCTTC
clone size: many
J gene: TRBJ1-2
D gene: TRBD1
V gene: TRBV7-9

CDR3 protein: CASGSIQGGYNEQFF
CDR3 DNA: TGTGCTAGTGGTTCCATCCAGGGGGGATACAATGAGCAGTTCTTC
clone size: many
J gene: TRBJ2-1
D gene: .
V gene: TRBV12-5

CDR3 protein: CASSLGMWTEAFF
CDR3 DNA: TGTGCCAGTAGTTTGGGGATGTGGACTGAAGCTTTCTTT
clone size: .
J gene: TRBJ1-1
D gene: .
V gene: TRBV19

CDR3 protein: CASSLSQGGHEQYF
CDR3 DNA: TGCGCCAGCAGCTTGAGCCAGGGGGGACACGAGCAGTACTTC
clone size: many
J gene: TRBJ2-7
D gene: .
V gene: TRBV5-1

CDR3 protein: CASMDSLRGEQYF
CDR3 DNA: TGTGCCAGCATGGATTCGCTTCGGGGCGAGCAGTACTTC
clone size: many
J gene: TRBJ2-7
D gene: .
V gene: TRBV2

CDR3 protein: CASGGRLSSYEQYF
CDR3 DNA: TGTGCCAGCGGTGGGCGCTTAAGCTCCTACGAGCAGTACTTC
clone size: many
J gene: TRBJ2-7
D gene: .
V gene: TRBV6-1

CDR3 protein: CSARVTSGISYEQYF
CDR3 DNA: TGCAGTGCTAGAGTCACTAGCGGGATCTCCTACGAGCAGTACTTC
clone size: few
J gene: TRBJ2-7
D gene: TRBD2
V gene: TRBV20-1

CDR3 protein: CASSTGTGGETQYF
CDR3 DNA: TGTGCCAGTAGTACCGGGACAGGTGGCGAGACCCAGTACTTC
clone size: many
J gene: TRBJ2-5
D gene: TRBD1
V gene: TRBV19

CDR3 protein: CASSPNVGEQYF
CDR3 DNA: TGTGCCAGCAGCCCAAACGTGGGCGAGCAGTACTTC
clone size: many
J gene: TRBJ2-7
D gene: .
V gene: TRBV11-3

CDR3 protein: CSAKQGEGSDTQYF
CDR3 DNA: TGCAGTGCAAAGCAGGGGGAGGGGTCTGATACCCAGTACTTC
clone size: many
J gene: TRBJ2-5
D gene: .
V gene: TRBV20-1

CDR3 protein: CASSLPVGAYGYTF
CDR3 DNA: TGTGCCAGCAGTTTACCGGTTGGGGCCTATGGCTACACCTTC
clone size: few
J gene: TRBJ1-2
D gene: .
V gene: TRBV6-5

CDR3 protein: CASSLAGVVNTEAFF
CDR3 DNA: TGTGCCAGCAGCTTAGCTGGGGTCGTGAACACTGAAGCTTTCTTT
clone size: many
J gene: TRBJ1-1
D gene: .
V gene: TRBV11-2

CDR3 protein: CASSVKQGFQETQYF
CDR3 DNA: TGTGCCAGCAGCGTAAAACAGGGGTTCCAAGAGACCCAGTACTTC
clone size: many
J gene: TRBJ2-5
D gene: TRBD1
V gene: TRBV7-9

CDR3 protein: CASSLLRTGDPANYGYTF
CDR3 DNA: TGTGCCAGCAGCCTCCTCAGGACAGGGGACCCAGCTAACTATGGCTACACCTTC
clone size: once
J gene: TRBJ1-2
D gene: TRBD1
V gene: TRBV6-2/TRBV6-3

CDR3 protein: CASSEGLSKETQYF
CDR3 DNA: TGTGCCAGCAGTGAAGGACTATCGAAAGAGACCCAGTACTTC
clone size: many
J gene: TRBJ2-5
D gene: .
V gene: TRBV2

CDR3 protein: CASSLQFQPQHF
CDR3 DNA: TGTGCCAGCAGTCTCCAGTTTCAGCCCCAGCATTTT
clone size: many
J gene: TRBJ1-5
D gene: .
V gene: TRBV12-3/TRBV12-4

CDR3 protein: CASSPLKAGGAETQYF
CDR3 DNA: TGTGCCAGCAGCCCTTTAAAAGCGGGAGGGGCAGAGACCCAGTACTTC
clone size: few
J gene: TRBJ2-5
D gene: TRBD2
V gene: TRBV3-1